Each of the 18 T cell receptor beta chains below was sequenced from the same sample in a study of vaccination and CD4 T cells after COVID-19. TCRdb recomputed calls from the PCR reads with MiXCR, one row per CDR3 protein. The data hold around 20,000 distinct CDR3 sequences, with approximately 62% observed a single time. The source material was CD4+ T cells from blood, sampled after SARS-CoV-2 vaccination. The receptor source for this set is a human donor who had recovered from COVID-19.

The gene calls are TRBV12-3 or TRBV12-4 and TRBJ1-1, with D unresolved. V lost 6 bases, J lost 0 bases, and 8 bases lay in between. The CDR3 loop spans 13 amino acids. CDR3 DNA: TGTGCCAGCAGATCGGGGATGAACACTGAAGCTTTCTTT. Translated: CASRSGMNTEAFF.

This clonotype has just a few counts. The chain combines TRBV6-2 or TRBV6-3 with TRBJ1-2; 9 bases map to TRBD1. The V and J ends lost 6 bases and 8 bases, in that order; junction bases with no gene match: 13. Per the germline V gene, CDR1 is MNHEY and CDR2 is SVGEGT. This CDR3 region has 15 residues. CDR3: CASRPIVGQGEGYTF. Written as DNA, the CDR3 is TGTGCCAGCAGACCGATCGTGGGACAGGGAGAAGGCTACACCTTC.

CDR3 nucleotides: TGTGCCAGCAGCCTGCAGACGGGGGGCTTGGATGGCTACACCTTC. Protein product: CASSLQTGGLDGYTF. The rearrangement uses TRBV7-2 and TRBJ1-2, with a tentative D call TRBD1 (6 bases). V lost 5 bases and J 6 bases, leaving 19 bases between the germline ends. Germline CDR1 is SGHTA and CDR2 is FQGNSA. The CDR3 is made up of 15 amino acids.

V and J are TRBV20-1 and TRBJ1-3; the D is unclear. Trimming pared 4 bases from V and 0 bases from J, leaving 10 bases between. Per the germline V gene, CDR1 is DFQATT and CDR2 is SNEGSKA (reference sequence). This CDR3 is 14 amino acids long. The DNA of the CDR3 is TGCAGTGCTACCAGGACCTTCTCTGGAAACACCATATATTTT. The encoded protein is CSATRTFSGNTIYF.

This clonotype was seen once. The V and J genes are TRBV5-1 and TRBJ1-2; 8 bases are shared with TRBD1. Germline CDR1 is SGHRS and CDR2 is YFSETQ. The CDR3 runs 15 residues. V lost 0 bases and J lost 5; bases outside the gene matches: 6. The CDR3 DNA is TGCGCCAGCAGCTTGGCGAGGACAGGGTTATATGGCTACACCTTC. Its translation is CASSLARTGLYGYTF.

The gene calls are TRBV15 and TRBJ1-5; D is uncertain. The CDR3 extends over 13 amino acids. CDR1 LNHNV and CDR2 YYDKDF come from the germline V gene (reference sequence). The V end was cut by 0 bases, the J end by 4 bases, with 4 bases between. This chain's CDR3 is CATSRDLNQPQHF. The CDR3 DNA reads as TGTGCCACCAGCAGAGATCTAAATCAGCCCCAGCATTTT.

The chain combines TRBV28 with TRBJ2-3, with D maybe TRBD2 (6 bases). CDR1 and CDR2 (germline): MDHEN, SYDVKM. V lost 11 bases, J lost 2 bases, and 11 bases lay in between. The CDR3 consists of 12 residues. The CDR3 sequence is CASRTITDTQYF. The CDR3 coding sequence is TGTGCCTCCAGGACTATCACAGATACGCAGTATTTT. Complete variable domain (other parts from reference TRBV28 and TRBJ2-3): DVKVTQSSRYLVKRTGEKVFLECVQDMDHENMFWYRQDPGLGLRLIYFSYDVKMKEKGDIPEGYSVSREKKERFSLILESASTNQTSMYLCASRTITDTQYFGPGTRLTVL.

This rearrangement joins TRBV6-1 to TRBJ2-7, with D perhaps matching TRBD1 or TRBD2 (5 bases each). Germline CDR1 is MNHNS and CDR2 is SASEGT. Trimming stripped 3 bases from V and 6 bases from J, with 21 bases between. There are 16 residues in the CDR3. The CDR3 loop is CASSEGEREVFAEQYF. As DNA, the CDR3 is TGTGCCAGCAGTGAGGGGGAAAGGGAAGTCTTTGCCGAGCAGTACTTC.

The DNA for the CDR3 is TGTGCCTGGAGTGTAAAGCCCCGCGGTCAGGGCAATCAGCCCCAGCATTTT. Translation gives CAWSVKPRGQGNQPQHF. The rearrangement links TRBV30 to TRBJ1-5; D uncertain. The ends were cut back, 0 bases at V and 2 bases at J, with 17 bases in the middle. CDR1 is GTSNPN, CDR2 SVGIG, per germline (reference sequence). CDR3 length: 17 residues.

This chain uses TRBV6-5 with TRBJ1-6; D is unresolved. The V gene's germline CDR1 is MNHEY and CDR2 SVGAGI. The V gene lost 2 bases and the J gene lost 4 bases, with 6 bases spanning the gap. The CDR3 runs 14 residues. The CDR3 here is CASSYKRYNSPLHF. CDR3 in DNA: TGTGCCAGCAGTTACAAGAGATATAATTCACCCCTCCACTTT.

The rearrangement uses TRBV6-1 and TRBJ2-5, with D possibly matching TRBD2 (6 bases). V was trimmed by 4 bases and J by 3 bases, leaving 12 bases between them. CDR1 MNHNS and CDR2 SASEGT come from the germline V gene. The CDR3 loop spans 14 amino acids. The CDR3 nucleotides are TGTGCCAGCAGTGGCGGGACGCCGAAAGAGACCCAGTACTTC. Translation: CASSGGTPKETQYF.

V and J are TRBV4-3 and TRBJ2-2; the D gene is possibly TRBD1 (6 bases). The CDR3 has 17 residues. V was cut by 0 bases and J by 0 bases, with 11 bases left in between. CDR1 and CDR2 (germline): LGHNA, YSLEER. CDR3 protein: CASSQEVWTANTGELFF. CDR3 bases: TGCGCCAGCAGCCAAGAAGTATGGACAGCGAACACCGGGGAGCTGTTTTTT.

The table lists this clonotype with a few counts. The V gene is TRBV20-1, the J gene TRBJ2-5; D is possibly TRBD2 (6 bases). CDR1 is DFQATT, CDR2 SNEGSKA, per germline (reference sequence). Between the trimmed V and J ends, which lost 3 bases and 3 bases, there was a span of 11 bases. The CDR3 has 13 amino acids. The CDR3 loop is CSARGEVKETQYF. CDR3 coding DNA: TGCAGTGCTAGGGGGGAGGTTAAAGAGACCCAGTACTTC.

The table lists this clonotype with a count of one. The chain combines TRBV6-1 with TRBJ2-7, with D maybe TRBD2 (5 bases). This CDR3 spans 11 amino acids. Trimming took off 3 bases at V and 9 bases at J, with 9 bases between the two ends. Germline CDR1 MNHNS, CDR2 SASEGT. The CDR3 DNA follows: TGTGCCAGCAGTGATCCCCGGGGGCAGTACTTC. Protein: CASSDPRGQYF.

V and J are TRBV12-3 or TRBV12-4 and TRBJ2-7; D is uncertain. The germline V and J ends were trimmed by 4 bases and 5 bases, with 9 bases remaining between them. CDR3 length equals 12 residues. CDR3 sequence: CASSYQNNEQYF. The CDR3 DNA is TGTGCCAGCAGTTATCAGAACAACGAGCAGTACTTC.

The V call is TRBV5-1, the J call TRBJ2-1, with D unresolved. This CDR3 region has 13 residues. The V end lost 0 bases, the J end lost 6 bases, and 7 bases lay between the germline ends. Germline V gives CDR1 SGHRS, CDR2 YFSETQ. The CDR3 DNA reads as TGCGCCAGCAGCTTGGAGGTCGGCAATGAGCAGTTCTTC. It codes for CASSLEVGNEQFF.

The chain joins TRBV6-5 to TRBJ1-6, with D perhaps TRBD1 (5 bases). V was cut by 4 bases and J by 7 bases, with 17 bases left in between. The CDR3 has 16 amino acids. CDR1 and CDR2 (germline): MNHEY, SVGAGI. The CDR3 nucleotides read TGTGCCAGCAGTTTGGGCGGGGGTTCAGCAAATTCACCCCTCCACTTT. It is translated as CASSLGGGSANSPLHF.

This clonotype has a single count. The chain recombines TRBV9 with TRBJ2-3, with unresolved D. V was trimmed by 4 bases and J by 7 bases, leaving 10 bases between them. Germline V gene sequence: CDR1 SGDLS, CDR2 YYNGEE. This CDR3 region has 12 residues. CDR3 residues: CASSIDRYTQYF. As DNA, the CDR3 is TGTGCCAGCAGCATAGATCGGTATACGCAGTATTTT.